The 6 T cell receptor beta chains below all came from one sample that was sequenced in a study of blood T cell repertoires in COVID-19. Here immunoSEQ multiplex PCR was the method, and the copy in TCRdb shows in-frame clones only, minus some. The data show 100,000 to 150,000 clones, around 80% seen once. The sequencing input was peripheral blood. The receptors shown here come from a man aged 25 to 40 with COVID-19, enrolled during active disease.

The CDR3: CASSFRGRSNTEAFF. The CDR3 nucleotides read TGTGCCAGCAGTTTCCGAGGGAGATCGAACACTGAAGCTTTCTTT. The V gene is TRBV28, the J gene TRBJ1-1; D is undetermined. The CDR3 is 15 residues long. In germline, CDR1 is MDHEN, CDR2 SYDVKM. The V gene lost 3 bases and the J gene lost 1 base, with 12 bases spanning the gap.

This sequence joins TRBV5-4 and TRBJ2-3; 7 nucleotides line up with TRBD1. The CDR3 has 14 amino acids. Germline V CDR1 and CDR2: SGHNT, YYREEE (reference sequence). With V trimmed by 5 bases and J by 5 bases, 8 bases remained unmatched. CDR3 loop: CASSPLGGQDTQYF. In nucleotides, the CDR3 is TGTGCCAGCAGTCCCTTAGGGGGCCAAGATACGCAGTATTTT.

This clone came up a few times. The sample contains more than one DNA sequence encoding this CDR3. This chain uses TRBV7-2 with TRBJ1-3; D is unclear. The germline gives CDR1 SGHTA, CDR2 FQGNSA. The CDR3 loop spans 15 amino acids. V lost 5 bases, J lost 1 base, and 12 bases lay in between. CDR3 DNA sequence: TGTGCCAGCAGCGACCGCACGGGGTCTGGAAACACCATATATTTT. As protein: CASSDRTGSGNTIYF.

The V and J genes are TRBV18 and TRBJ2-3; D gene ambiguous. CDR1 is KGHSH and CDR2 is LQKENI in the germline V gene. This CDR3 comprises 15 residues. The germline V and J ends were trimmed by 1 base and 0 bases, with 8 bases remaining between them. The CDR3 bases are TGTGCCAGCTCACCACTGATAGCTAGCACAGATACGCAGTATTTT. It codes for CASSPLIASTDTQYF. The variable domain in full, completed from reference TRBV18 and TRBJ2-3, reads NAGVMQNPRHLVRRRGQEARLRCSPMKGHSHVYWYRQLPEEGLKFMVYLQKENIIDESGMPKERFSAEFPKEGPSILRIQQVVRGDSAAYFCASSPLIASTDTQYFGPGTRLTVL.

The chain has TRBV7-2 and TRBJ2-7; TRBD2 matches at 7 bases. CDR1 and CDR2 (germline): SGHTA, FQGNSA. Trimming cost V 1 base and J 4 bases; bases outside gene matches: 7. This CDR3 region has 15 residues. CDR3 sequence (DNA): TGTGCCAGCAGCTTAGGTGGGGGGGAGGGTTACGAGCAGTACTTC. Translated: CASSLGGGEGYEQYF.

This clone was observed a handful of times. CDR3: CASSPLRSSTYEQYF. The CDR3 coding sequence is TGTGCCAGCAGCCCCCTAAGATCATCTACCTACGAGCAGTACTTC. The J gene is TRBJ2-7, the V gene TRBV11-2; D remains ambiguous. This CDR3 has 15 amino acids. Per the germline V gene, CDR1 is SGHAT and CDR2 is FQNNGV. Deletions cut 5 bases from V and 2 bases from J, with 16 bases between.